Listed here is a single TCR beta chain. This CDR3 is 16 amino acids long. Trimming took off 0 bases at V and 5 bases at J, with 15 bases between the two ends. From germline, CDR1 is LGHNT and CDR2 FRNRAP. The sample originates from a study of blood T cell repertoires in COVID-19. As for the study in general: Donors in the United States, Italy and Spain gave samples during acute or convalescent COVID-19. T cells, B-cell-depleted T cells, or PBMCs supplied cDNA or gDNA.

Under the authors' procedure: Estimation of nucleated cell counts was performed using reference gene primer amplification. Sequenced by immunoSEQ multiplex PCR; TCRdb stores in-frame clones only, minus some. V, J and clone size are those of that table, while D and trimming were read from the DNA. The sample has 150,000 to 200,000 clones; 80% are singletons. Specimen: peripheral blood. This receptor was identified in a man between 65 and 85 years old with active or convalescent COVID-19. This sequence joins TRBV12-5 and TRBJ2-3, with a weak D call TRBD1 (7 bases). The CDR3: CASGLVSGGRGDTQYF. The DNA of the CDR3 is TGTGCTAGTGGTTTGGTTTCAGGGGGGCGGGGAGATACGCAGTATTTT. Full variable domain (outside the CDR3, taken from reference TRBV12-5 and TRBJ2-3): DARVTQTPRHKVTEMGQEVTMRCQPILGHNTVFWYRQTMMQGLELLAYFRNRAPLDDSGMPKDRFSAEMPDATLATLKIQPSEPRDSAVYFCASGLVSGGRGDTQYFGPGTRLTVL.